The 16 T cell receptor beta chains below all came from one sample that was sequenced in a study of blood T cell repertoires in COVID-19. Assay used: immunoSEQ multiplex PCR; TCRdb lists only in-frame clones, some missing. The sample lists approximately 80,000 clones; approximately 78% were seen once. The sequenced material came from peripheral blood. These receptors all stem from a man in his 60s with acute or convalescent COVID-19.

The V call is TRBV25-1, the J call TRBJ2-5, with a tentative D call TRBD1 (5 bases). The CDR3 runs to 14 residues. Germline V gives CDR1 MGHDK, CDR2 SYGVNS. V was cut by 4 bases and J by 7 bases, with 16 bases left in between. The CDR3: CASSATAPPGTQYF. The DNA for the CDR3 is TGTGCCAGCAGTGCGACAGCGCCGCCCGGGACCCAGTACTTC.

The chain recombines TRBV24-1 with TRBJ1-4; 9 positions match TRBD1. Unmatched junction bases numbered 10, after V lost 12 bases and J lost 0 bases. Germline CDR1 is KGHDR and CDR2 is SFDVKD. This CDR3 region has 16 residues. The CDR3 coding sequence is TGTGCCTCTTCCGGGACAGGGCGTGCAACTAATGAAAAACTGTTTTTT. Amino acids: CASSGTGRATNEKLFF.

V gene TRBV6-6 combines with J gene TRBJ2-5; D is undetermined. CDR3 length: 13 amino acids. Trimming left V 2 bases short and J 4 bases short, with 8 bases between. Germline loops: CDR1 MNHNY, CDR2 SVGAGI (reference sequence). The CDR3, as DNA: TGTGCCAGCAGTTACGGAGCCGGAGAGACCCAGTACTTC. Amino acid sequence: CASSYGAGETQYF.

This chain links TRBV19 with TRBJ2-7; TRBD2 matches at 7 bases. With 6 bases clipped from V and 2 bases from J, the junction kept 7 bases outside the gene matches. The CDR3 covers 14 residues. Germline V lookup: CDR1 LNHDA, CDR2 SQIVND (reference sequence). CDR3 nucleotides: TGTGCCAGTAGGAGGGGTGCGGGAGCCTACGAGCAGTACTTC. This sequence encodes CASRRGAGAYEQYF.

The chain joins TRBV4-1 to TRBJ2-7; tentative D call: TRBD1 (6 bases). Between the trimmed V and J ends, which lost 7 bases and 1 base, there was a span of 11 bases. The CDR3 contains 13 residues. Germline CDR1 and CDR2: MGHRA and YSYEKL. The CDR3 reads CASKGVGSYEQYF. CDR3 DNA: TGCGCCAGCAAGGGGGTAGGGTCCTACGAGCAGTACTTC.

V gene TRBV5-1 combines with J gene TRBJ2-2; 7 bases align to TRBD2. With V trimmed by 1 base and J by 5 bases, 17 bases remained unmatched. The CDR3 is 19 residues long. Germline CDR1 reads SGHRS; CDR2 reads YFSETQ. CDR3 sequence: CASSLLVGLAEGGTGELFF. The CDR3 nucleotides read TGCGCCAGCAGCTTGTTGGTCGGCCTAGCGGAGGGCGGAACCGGGGAGCTGTTTTTT. The complete variable domain, with remaining parts taken from reference TRBV5-1 and TRBJ2-2, reads KAGVTQTPRYLIKTRGQQVTLSCSPISGHRSVSWYQQTPGQGLQFLFEYFSETQRNKGNFPGRFSGRQFSNSRSEMNVSTLELGDSALYLCASSLLVGLAEGGTGELFFGEGSRLTVL.

This clone came up a few times. The chain uses TRBV24-1 and TRBJ2-5; D is perhaps TRBD2 (5 bases). The germline CDR1 and CDR2 sequences are KGHDR and SFDVKD. V was trimmed by 1 base and J by 3 bases, leaving 14 bases between them. CDR3 size: 16 residues. The CDR3 protein is CATSDFTGDREETQYF. DNA for the CDR3: TGTGCCACCAGTGATTTTACCGGGGATCGTGAAGAGACCCAGTACTTC.

The chain uses TRBV3-1 (or the pseudogene TRBV3-2) and TRBJ2-5, with TRBD2 matching 7 bases. The CDR3 runs to 16 residues. V gave up 0 bases and J gave up 3 bases; unmatched junction bases: 7. Germline-derived CDR1 and CDR2 are LGHDT and YNNKEL (reference sequence). The CDR3 DNA sequence: TGTGCCAGCAGCCAAGATGCGAGCGGGATAGAAGAGACCCAGTACTTC. Translation: CASSQDASGIEETQYF.

The chain joins TRBV4-1 to TRBJ1-4; D gene uncertain. The V end lost 0 bases, the J end lost 2 bases, and 10 bases lay between the germline ends. The CDR3 spans 16 residues. CDR1 and CDR2 from the germline V gene are MGHRA and YSYEKL. CDR3 sequence: CASSQDRVSTNEKLFF. The CDR3 region has the DNA TGCGCCAGCAGCCAAGATCGTGTATCCACTAATGAAAAACTGTTTTTT.

The chain couples TRBV7-2 to TRBJ2-3, with 7 positions matching TRBD2. Germline trimming cut 1 base from V and 1 base from J; bases unmatched to any gene: 2. The germline gives CDR1 SGHTA, CDR2 FQGNSA. The CDR3 contains 15 residues. The CDR3 region has the DNA TGTGCCAGCAGCTTAGGAGCGGGGCGCACAGATACGCAGTATTTT. Protein product: CASSLGAGRTDTQYF. Based on the CDR3 plus reference TRBV7-2 and TRBJ2-3, the full variable domain is GAGVSQSPSNKVTEKGKDVELRCDPISGHTALYWYRQSLGQGLEFLIYFQGNSAPDKSGLPSDRFSAERTGGSVSTLTIQRTQQEDSAVYLCASSLGAGRTDTQYFGPGTRLTVL.

This chain joins TRBV7-3 and TRBJ1-1; the D is unclear. V lost 6 bases to trimming and J lost 4 bases, with 21 bases between them. The CDR3 length is 16 residues. Germline CDR1 and CDR2: SGHTA and FQGTGA. CDR3 region: CASRVSAVPGSTEAFF. CDR3 sequence (DNA): TGTGCCAGCAGAGTTTCCGCGGTCCCGGGTAGCACTGAAGCTTTCTTT.

The V and J genes are TRBV19 and TRBJ1-1; D possibly corresponds to TRBD1 (5 bases). The germline V and J ends were trimmed by 5 bases and 1 base, with 14 bases remaining between them. CDR3 length equals 15 residues. Germline loops: CDR1 LNHDA, CDR2 SQIVND (reference sequence). This chain's CDR3 is CASSSLGGANTEAFF. CDR3 nucleotide sequence: TGTGCCAGTAGTTCCCTTGGAGGGGCGAACACTGAAGCTTTCTTT.

This clone has a single count. The chain recombines TRBV19 with TRBJ1-2, with D uncertain. Germline V lookup: CDR1 LNHDA, CDR2 SQIVND (reference sequence). The V end lost 3 bases, the J end lost 7 bases, and 6 bases lay between the germline ends. The CDR3 runs to 11 residues. This CDR3 reads CASSIYPGYTF. The CDR3 DNA sequence: TGTGCCAGTAGTATCTATCCTGGCTACACCTTC.

The rearrangement links TRBV7-8 to TRBJ2-5; possibly TRBD1 for D (5 bases). V shed 4 bases and J shed 4 bases, with 16 bases lying between them. The CDR3 is 15 residues long. Germline lookup yields CDR1 SGHVS and CDR2 FQNEAQ. The CDR3 DNA follows: TGTGCCAGCAGCTCTAACCGGGTTAGGGGAGAGACCCAGTACTTC. This translates into CASSSNRVRGETQYF.

The J gene is TRBJ2-5, the V gene TRBV6-5; D gene ambiguous. The V end lost 4 bases, the J end lost 5 bases, and 8 bases lay between the germline ends. Germline V lookup: CDR1 MNHEY, CDR2 SVGAGI. This CDR3 is 12 amino acids long. The CDR3 sequence is CASSFSSETQYF. CDR3 bases: TGTGCCAGCAGTTTTTCTTCGGAGACCCAGTACTTC.

The CDR3: CASSSGLAGDWETQYF. CDR3 sequence (DNA): TGCGCCAGCAGCTCGGGACTAGCGGGAGATTGGGAGACCCAGTACTTC. V is TRBV5-1 and J is TRBJ2-5; 14 bases fit TRBD2. This CDR3 is 16 amino acids long. CDR1 and CDR2 (germline): SGHRS, YFSETQ. V lost 3 bases, J lost 5 bases, and 6 bases stayed unmatched. Together with reference TRBV5-1 and TRBJ2-5, the CDR3 gives the full variable domain: KAGVTQTPRYLIKTRGQQVTLSCSPISGHRSVSWYQQTPGQGLQFLFEYFSETQRNKGNFPGRFSGRQFSNSRSEMNVSTLELGDSALYLCASSSGLAGDWETQYFGPGTRLLVL.